The entry below gives a single T cell receptor (beta chain) sequence along with its context. The table lists this clonotype with a count of one. No antigen is known for it. Possible read error: a much larger clone is one base away. Sequencing instrument: Illumina HiSeq 1500. The public reads were reanalyzed by TCRdb: fastp trimming at Q25, MiXCR alignment, in-frame beta chains only. All rows with the same CDR3 protein become a single entry with the most common DNA and genes. This sample comprises hundreds of thousands of distinct CDR3 sequences, about 33% of them detected only once. Approximately 13% of the sample goes to the ten largest clones. These data originate in a study of T cell repertoires in cytomegalovirus infection (dated by TCRdb to the late 2010s). Background on the whole study: Donor HLA type was relevant to the analysis, as public TCR beta signatures indicated carriage of CMV infection together with the matching HLA type. Paper-wide results and their limitations: In both this cohort and an independent roughly 400-donor cohort, the cumulative frequency of public TCR beta family members distinguished carriers of CMV infection plus the relevant HLA type. In the ex vivo response, HLA-C-restricted CMV-specific TCR beta clonotypes were dominant, and in two of eight donors the single most frequent clonotype came from this HLA-C-restricted group.

V and J are truncated by 5 bases and 2 bases respectively, leaving an intervening sequence of 14 bases. The germline V gene supplies CDR1 SGHTA and CDR2 FQGNSA. The CDR3, cysteine through phenylalanine, is 15 amino acids long. Here the CDR3 DNA is all that survives: 45 bases in frame from base 1. The clonotype originates from a human donor in good health (CMV status not recorded). Some clones in this sample may be carry-over from other donors' samples. Specimen: PBMCs. The chain joins TRBV7-2 to TRBJ2-3; the D gene is possibly TRBD1 or TRBD2, each agreeing over 5 bases. DNA sequence: TGTGCCAGCAGCCGTCGGGACGGCAACACAGATACGCAGTATTTT. Protein translation: CASSRRDGNTDTQYF. This CDR3, with the reference TRBV7-2 and TRBJ2-3 proteins standing in past its ends, gives the full variable domain GAGVSQSPSNKVTEKGKDVELRCDPISGHTALYWYRQSLGQGLEFLIYFQGNSAPDKSGLPSDRFSAERTGGSVSTLTIQRTQQEDSAVYLCASSRRDGNTDTQYFGPGTRLTVL.